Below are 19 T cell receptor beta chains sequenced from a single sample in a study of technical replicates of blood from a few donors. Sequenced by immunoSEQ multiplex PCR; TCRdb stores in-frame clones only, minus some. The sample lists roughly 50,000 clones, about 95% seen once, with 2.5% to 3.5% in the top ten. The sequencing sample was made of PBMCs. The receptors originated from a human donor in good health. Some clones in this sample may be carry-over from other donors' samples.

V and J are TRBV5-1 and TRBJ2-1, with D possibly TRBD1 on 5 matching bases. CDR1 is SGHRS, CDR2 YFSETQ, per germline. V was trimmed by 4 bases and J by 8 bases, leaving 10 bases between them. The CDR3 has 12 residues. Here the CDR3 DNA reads TGCGCCAGCAGCCCGATCAGGGATGAGCAGTTCTTC. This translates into CASSPIRDEQFF.

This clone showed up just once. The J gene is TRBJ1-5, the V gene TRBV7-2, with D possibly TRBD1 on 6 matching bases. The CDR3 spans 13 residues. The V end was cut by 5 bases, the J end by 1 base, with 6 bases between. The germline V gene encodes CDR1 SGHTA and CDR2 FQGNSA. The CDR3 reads CASSQGSNQPQHF. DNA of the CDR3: TGTGCCAGCAGCCAGGGGAGCAATCAGCCCCAGCATTTT.

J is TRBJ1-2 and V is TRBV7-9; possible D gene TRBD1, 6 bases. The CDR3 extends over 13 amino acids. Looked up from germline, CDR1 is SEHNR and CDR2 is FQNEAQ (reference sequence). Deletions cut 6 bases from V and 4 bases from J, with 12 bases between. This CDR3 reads CASRSGQLYGYTF. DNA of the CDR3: TGTGCCAGCAGATCCGGACAGCTCTATGGCTACACCTTC.

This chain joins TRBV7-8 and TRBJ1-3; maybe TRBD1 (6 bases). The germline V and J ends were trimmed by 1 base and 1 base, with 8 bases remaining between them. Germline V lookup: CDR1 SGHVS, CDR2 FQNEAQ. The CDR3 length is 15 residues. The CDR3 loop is CASSLGTGSGNTIYF. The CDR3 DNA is TGTGCCAGCAGCTTAGGAACAGGGTCTGGAAACACCATATATTTT.

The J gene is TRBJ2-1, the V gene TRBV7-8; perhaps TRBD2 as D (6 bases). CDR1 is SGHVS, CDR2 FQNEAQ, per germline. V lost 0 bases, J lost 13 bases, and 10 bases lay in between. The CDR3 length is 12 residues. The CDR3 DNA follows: TGTGCCAGCAGCTTAGCGTTCACTAGCCAGTTCTTC. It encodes CASSLAFTSQFF.

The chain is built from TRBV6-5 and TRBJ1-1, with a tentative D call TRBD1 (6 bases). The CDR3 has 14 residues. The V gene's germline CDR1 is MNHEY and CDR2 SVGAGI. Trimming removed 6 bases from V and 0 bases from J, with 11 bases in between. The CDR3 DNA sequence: TGTGCCAGCAGGCGTACAGGGATGAACACTGAAGCTTTCTTT. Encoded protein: CASRRTGMNTEAFF.

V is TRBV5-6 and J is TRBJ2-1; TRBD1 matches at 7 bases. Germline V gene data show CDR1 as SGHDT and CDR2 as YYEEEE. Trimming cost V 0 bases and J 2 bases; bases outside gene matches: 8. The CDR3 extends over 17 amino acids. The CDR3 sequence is CASSLASRGNPYNEQFF. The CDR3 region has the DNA TGTGCCAGCAGCTTGGCTTCCAGGGGGAACCCCTACAATGAGCAGTTCTTC.

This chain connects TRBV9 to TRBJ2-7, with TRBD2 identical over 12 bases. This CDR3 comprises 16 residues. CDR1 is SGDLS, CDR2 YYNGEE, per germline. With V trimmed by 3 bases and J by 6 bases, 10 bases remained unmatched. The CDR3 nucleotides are TGTGCCAGCAGCGCGGGACTAGCGGGTCAGGCCCTCGAGCAGTACTTC. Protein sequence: CASSAGLAGQALEQYF.

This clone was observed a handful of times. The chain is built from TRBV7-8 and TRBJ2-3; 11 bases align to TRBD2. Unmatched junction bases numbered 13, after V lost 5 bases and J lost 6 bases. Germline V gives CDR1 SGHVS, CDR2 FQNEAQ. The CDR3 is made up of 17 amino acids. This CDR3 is CASSAGTSGTIRDTQYF. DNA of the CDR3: TGTGCCAGCAGCGCCGGGACTAGCGGTACGATAAGGGATACGCAGTATTTT.

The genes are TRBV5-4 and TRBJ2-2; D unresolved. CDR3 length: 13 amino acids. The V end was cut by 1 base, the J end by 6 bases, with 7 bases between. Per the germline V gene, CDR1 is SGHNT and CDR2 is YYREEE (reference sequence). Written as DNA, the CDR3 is TGTGCCAGCAGCTTGCAGGCCCCCGGGGAGCTGTTTTTT. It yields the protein CASSLQAPGELFF.

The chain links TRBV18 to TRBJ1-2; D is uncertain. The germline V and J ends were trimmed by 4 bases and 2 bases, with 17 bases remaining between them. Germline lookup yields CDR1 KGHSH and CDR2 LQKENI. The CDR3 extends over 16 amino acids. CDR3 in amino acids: CASSQTGQPLNYGYTF. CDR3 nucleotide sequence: TGTGCCAGCTCACAAACGGGTCAACCTTTAAACTATGGCTACACCTTC.

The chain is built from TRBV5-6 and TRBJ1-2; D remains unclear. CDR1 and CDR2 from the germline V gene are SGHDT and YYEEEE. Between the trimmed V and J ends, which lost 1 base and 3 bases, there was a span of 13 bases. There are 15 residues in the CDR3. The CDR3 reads CASSLPDGVYYGYTF. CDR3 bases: TGTGCCAGCAGCTTGCCCGACGGGGTTTACTATGGCTACACCTTC.

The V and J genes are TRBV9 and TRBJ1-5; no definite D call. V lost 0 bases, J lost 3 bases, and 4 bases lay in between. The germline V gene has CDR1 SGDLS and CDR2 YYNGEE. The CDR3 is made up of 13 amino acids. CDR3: CASSVDLNQPQHF. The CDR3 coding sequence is TGTGCCAGCAGCGTAGATCTCAATCAGCCCCAGCATTTT.

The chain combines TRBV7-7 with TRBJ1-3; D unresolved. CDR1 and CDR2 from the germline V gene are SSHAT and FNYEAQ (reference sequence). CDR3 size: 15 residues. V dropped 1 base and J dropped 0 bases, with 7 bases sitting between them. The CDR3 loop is CASSLDGSSGNTIYF. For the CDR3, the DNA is TGTGCCAGCAGCTTAGACGGGAGCTCTGGAAACACCATATATTTT.

CDR3 nucleotides: TGCGCCAGCAGCCAAGCCAGGGTGGAAGAGCAGTACTTC. Translating it yields CASSQARVEEQYF. The chain recombines TRBV4-1 with TRBJ2-7; D possibly corresponds to TRBD1 (5 bases). The V end lost 1 base, the J end lost 7 bases, and 11 bases lay between the germline ends. This CDR3 region has 13 residues. Germline lookup yields CDR1 MGHRA and CDR2 YSYEKL.

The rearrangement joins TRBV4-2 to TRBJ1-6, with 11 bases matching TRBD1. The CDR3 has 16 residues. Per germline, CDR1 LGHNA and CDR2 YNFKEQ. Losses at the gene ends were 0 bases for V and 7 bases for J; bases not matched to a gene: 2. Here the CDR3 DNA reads TGTGCCAGCAGCCAAGACGGGACAGGGGGAAATTCACCCCTCCACTTT. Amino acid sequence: CASSQDGTGGNSPLHF.

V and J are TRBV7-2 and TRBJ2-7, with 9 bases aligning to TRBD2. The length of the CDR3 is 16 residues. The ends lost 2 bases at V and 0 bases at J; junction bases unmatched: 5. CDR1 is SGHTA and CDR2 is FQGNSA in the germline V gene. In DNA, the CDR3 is TGTGCCAGCAGCTTACCCCCTAGCGGGGACTCCTACGAGCAGTACTTC. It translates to CASSLPPSGDSYEQYF.

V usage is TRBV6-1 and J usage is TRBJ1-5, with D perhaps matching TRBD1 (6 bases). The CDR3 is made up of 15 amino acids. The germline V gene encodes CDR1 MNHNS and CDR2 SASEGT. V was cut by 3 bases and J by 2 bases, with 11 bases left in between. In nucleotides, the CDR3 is TGTGCCAGCAGTGATCTGACAGGCGGCAATCAGCCCCAGCATTTT. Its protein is CASSDLTGGNQPQHF.

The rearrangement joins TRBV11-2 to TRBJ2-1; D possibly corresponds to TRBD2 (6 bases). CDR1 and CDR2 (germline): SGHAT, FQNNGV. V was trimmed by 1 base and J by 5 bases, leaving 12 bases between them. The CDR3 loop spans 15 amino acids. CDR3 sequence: CASSLGPSAHNEQFF. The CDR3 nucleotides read TGTGCCAGCAGCTTAGGGCCTAGCGCCCACAATGAGCAGTTCTTC.